Included here is one T cell receptor beta chain sequence, with context. The CDR3 contains 18 residues. The junction had 14 bases not matched to a gene; V was cut back by 2 bases and J by 5 bases. Germline V gene sequence: CDR1 MNHEY, CDR2 SMNVEV (reference sequence). Assay: immunoSEQ multiplex PCR; the TCRdb copy retains only in-frame clones and omits some. The sample has about 15,000 clones, about 83% seen once. This sample is part of a study of blood T cell dynamics during melanoma immunotherapy. Study information: Standard first-line treatment here was pembrolizumab or nivolumab plus ipilimumab in metastatic melanoma.

Specified time point: pre-treatment baseline. At 12 weeks after first infusion, RECIST 1.1 defined response for most patients. Patients with prior systemic cancer treatment, concomitant immunosuppressants, or other active malignancies were excluded. J is TRBJ2-1 and V is TRBV27, with 8 bases identical to TRBD2. Sequenced material: blood, taken from a patient treated with checkpoint blockade. The TCR was taken from a human donor with melanoma. The DNA for the CDR3 is TGTGCCAGCAGTTTAACGGGATGGACTAGCTTAAACCACAATGAGCAGTTCTTC. It encodes CASSLTGWTSLNHNEQFF.